Each of the 13 T cell receptor beta chains below was sequenced from the same sample in a study of T cell repertoires in cytomegalovirus infection. TCRdb reprocessed the reads with MiXCR, giving one entry per CDR3 protein. The sample records fewer than 300,000 distinct CDR3 sequences, more than 20% being singletons. Sequencing used PBMCs. The source of these receptors is a human donor in good health (CMV status not recorded). Some clones in this sample may be carry-over from other donors' samples.

The rearrangement uses TRBV6-1 and TRBJ2-5; TRBD2 matches 11 bases. The CDR3 has 15 residues. The junction had 5 bases not matched to a gene; V was cut back by 4 bases and J by 4 bases. Germline CDR1 reads MNHNS; CDR2 reads SASEGT. The CDR3 sequence: CASSVTSGSLETQYF. In nucleotides, the CDR3 is TGTGCCAGCAGTGTTACTAGCGGGAGCTTAGAGACCCAGTACTTC.

As to this clonotype: This may be a read error: a much more frequent sequence differs by one nucleotide. The chain combines TRBV27 with TRBJ1-5; no firm D call. The CDR3 runs to 16 residues. The germline V gene encodes CDR1 MNHEY and CDR2 SMNVEV (reference sequence). This CDR3 is CASKAKGLYGNQPQQF. The CDR3 DNA sequence: TGTGCCAGCAAAGCTAAAGGGTTGTACGGCAATCAGCCCCAGCAATTT.

V usage is TRBV28 and J usage is TRBJ1-2; the D gene is possibly TRBD1 (6 bases). Deletions cut 2 bases from V and 8 bases from J, with 15 bases between. Germline V lookup: CDR1 MDHEN, CDR2 SYDVKM. The CDR3 sequence is 14 residues long. Written as DNA, the CDR3 is TGTGCCAGCAGTTTAATCGGACAGTCGGGAGGCTACACCTTC. This sequence encodes CASSLIGQSGGYTF.

V and J are TRBV7-8 and TRBJ2-5, with D possibly being TRBD2 (6 bases). The CDR3 consists of 15 residues. The V gene's germline CDR1 is SGHVS and CDR2 FQNEAQ. The V and J ends lost 1 base and 5 bases respectively, with 14 bases between them. The CDR3 sequence is CASSLEEGPRETQYF. The CDR3 DNA follows: TGTGCCAGCAGCTTAGAGGAGGGGCCTCGGGAGACCCAGTACTTC. The variable domain in full, completed from reference TRBV7-8 and TRBJ2-5, reads GAGVSQSPRYKVAKRGQDVALRCDPISGHVSLFWYQQALGQGPEFLTYFQNEAQLDKSGLPSDRFFAERPEGSVSTLKIQRTQQEDSAVYLCASSLEEGPRETQYFGPGTRLLVL.

This clonotype turned up a few times. The chain recombines TRBV11-2 with TRBJ1-6; no reliable D call. CDR1 SGHAT and CDR2 FQNNGV come from the germline V gene. This CDR3 contains 13 residues. Trimming stripped 6 bases from V and 9 bases from J, with 12 bases between. CDR3 sequence (DNA): TGTGCCAGCAGTACCGGAGAGGGTTCACCCCTCCACTTT. Amino acids: CASSTGEGSPLHF. The full variable domain, completed using reference TRBV11-2 and TRBJ1-6, is EAGVAQSPRYKIIEKRQSVAFWCNPISGHATLYWYQQILGQGPKLLIQFQNNGVVDDSQLPKDRFSAERLKGVDSTLKIQPAKLEDSAVYLCASSTGEGSPLHFGNGTRLTVT.

The chain couples TRBV14 to TRBJ2-3, with D possibly TRBD2 on 5 matching bases. Deletions cut 1 base from V and 9 bases from J, with 8 bases between. From germline, CDR1 is SGHDN and CDR2 FVKESK. The CDR3 runs 12 residues. CDR3 bases: TGTGCCAGCAGCCAAGTACGAGGGACGCAGTATTTT. Amino acid sequence: CASSQVRGTQYF.

The chain employs TRBV6-5 and TRBJ2-7; TRBD2 is a possible D gene (6 bases). The CDR3 has 15 residues. Germline V gives CDR1 MNHEY, CDR2 SVGAGI. Trimming removed 2 bases from V and 3 bases from J, with 14 bases in between. CDR3 DNA: TGTGCCAGCAGTTACCGGTCTAGCGAGATCTACGAGCAGTACTTC. Translating gives CASSYRSSEIYEQYF.

The V call is TRBV12-3 or TRBV12-4, the J call TRBJ1-1, with D maybe TRBD1 (5 bases). The CDR3 consists of 12 residues. V was trimmed by 8 bases and J by 4 bases, leaving 11 bases between them. CDR3 loop: CASGGWGTEAFF. CDR3 in DNA: TGTGCCAGCGGGGGGTGGGGCACTGAAGCTTTCTTT.

This clonotype was counted ten times or more. The chain joins TRBV7-2 to TRBJ2-1; D is unclear. Deletions cut 5 bases from V and 8 bases from J, with 16 bases between. The CDR3 has 14 amino acids. In germline, CDR1 is SGHTA, CDR2 FQGNSA. The CDR3 DNA sequence: TGTGCCAGCAGCCCCTTCCCGGGCTTCGATGAGCAGTTCTTC. Translation gives CASSPFPGFDEQFF.

This clonotype was seen a few times. J is TRBJ1-5 and V is TRBV12-3 or TRBV12-4; unclear D gene. The CDR3 runs to 14 residues. Between the trimmed V and J ends, which lost 4 bases and 5 bases, there was a span of 12 bases. CDR3: CASSSSVQDQPQHF. CDR3 coding DNA: TGTGCCAGCAGTTCCTCCGTTCAGGATCAGCCCCAGCATTTT.

This clonotype occurred a few times. The chain is built from TRBV6-2 or TRBV6-3 and TRBJ2-3; 13 nucleotides match TRBD2. CDR1 and CDR2 from the germline V gene are MNHEY and SVGEGT. The V gene end was trimmed by 6 bases and the J gene end by 3 bases; junction bases not matched to a gene: 18. The CDR3 runs to 20 residues. CDR3 in DNA: TGTGCCAGCAGCTTCGGACTAGCGGGGGCCCTAGGTCGCGGGACAGATACGCAGTATTTT. It codes for CASSFGLAGALGRGTDTQYF.

This clonotype was seen at least ten times. This chain connects TRBV7-2 to TRBJ2-1; D might be TRBD1 (6 bases). The CDR3 extends over 15 amino acids. CDR1 and CDR2 from the germline V gene are SGHTA and FQGNSA. Trimming removed 9 bases at V and 3 bases at J, with 18 bases between. This CDR3 is CASTQRPGVYNEQFF. In nucleotides, the CDR3 is TGTGCCAGTACCCAGCGGCCAGGGGTCTACAATGAGCAGTTCTTC.

The J gene is TRBJ2-7, the V gene TRBV9; no clear D gene. This CDR3 region has 14 residues. Trimming took 4 bases from V and 2 from J, leaving 13 bases between them. Germline CDR1 SGDLS, CDR2 YYNGEE. The CDR3 reads CASSLWTDAYEQYF. Written as DNA, the CDR3 is TGTGCCAGCAGCCTATGGACGGATGCCTACGAGCAGTACTTC.